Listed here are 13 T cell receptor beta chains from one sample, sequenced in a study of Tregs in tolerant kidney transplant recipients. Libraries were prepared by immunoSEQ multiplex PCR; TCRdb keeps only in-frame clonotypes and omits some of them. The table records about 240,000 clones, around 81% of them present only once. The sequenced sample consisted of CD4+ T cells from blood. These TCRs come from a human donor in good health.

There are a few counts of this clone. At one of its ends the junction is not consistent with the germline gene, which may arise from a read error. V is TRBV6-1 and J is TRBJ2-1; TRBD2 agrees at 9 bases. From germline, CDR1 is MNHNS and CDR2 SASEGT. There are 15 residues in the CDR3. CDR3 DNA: TGTGCCAGCAGCCCTAGGGCTAGCGGGGCCAGTACTGCGGTCTTC. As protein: CASSPRASGASTAVF.

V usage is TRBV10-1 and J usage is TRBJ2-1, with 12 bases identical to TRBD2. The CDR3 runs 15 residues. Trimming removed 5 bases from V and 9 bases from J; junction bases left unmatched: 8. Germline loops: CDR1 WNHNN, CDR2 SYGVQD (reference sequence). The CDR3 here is CASSSASGRAAEQFF. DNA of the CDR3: TGCGCCAGCAGTTCTGCTAGCGGGAGGGCCGCTGAGCAGTTCTTC.

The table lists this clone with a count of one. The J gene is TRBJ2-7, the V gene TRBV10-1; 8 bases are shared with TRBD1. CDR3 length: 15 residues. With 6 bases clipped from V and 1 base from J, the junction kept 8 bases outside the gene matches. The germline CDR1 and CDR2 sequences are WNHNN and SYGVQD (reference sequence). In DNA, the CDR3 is TGCGCCAGCAGCCCGGCCGGGACAGGTTCCTACGAGCAGTACTTC. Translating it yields CASSPAGTGSYEQYF.

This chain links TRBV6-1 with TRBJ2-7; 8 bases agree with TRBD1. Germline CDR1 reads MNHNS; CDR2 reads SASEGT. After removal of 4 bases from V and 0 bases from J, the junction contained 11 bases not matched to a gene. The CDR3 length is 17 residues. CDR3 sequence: CASSVPTVGQASYEQYF. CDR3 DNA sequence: TGTGCCAGCAGTGTCCCAACCGTGGGACAGGCCTCCTACGAGCAGTACTTC.

The DNA of the CDR3 is TGTGCCAGCAGCTTAGCCTCAATCACGGCTTTCTTT. Translated: CASSLASITAFF. The chain has TRBV7-9 and TRBJ1-1; D not resolved. Between the trimmed V and J ends, which lost 0 bases and 11 bases, there was a span of 10 bases. Germline assignment: CDR1 SEHNR and CDR2 FQNEAQ (reference sequence). The CDR3 is 12 residues long.

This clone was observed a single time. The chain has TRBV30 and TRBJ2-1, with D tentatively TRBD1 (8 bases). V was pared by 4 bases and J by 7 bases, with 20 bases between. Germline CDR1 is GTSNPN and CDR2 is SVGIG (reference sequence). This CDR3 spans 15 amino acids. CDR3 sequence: CAWNYPGGGGNEQFF. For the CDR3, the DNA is TGTGCCTGGAATTACCCAGGGGGCGGGGGAAATGAGCAGTTCTTC. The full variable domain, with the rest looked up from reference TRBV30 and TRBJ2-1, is SQTIHQWPATLVQPVGSPLSLECTVEGTSNPNLYWYRQAAGRGLQLLFYSVGIGQISSEVPQNLSASRPQDRQFILSSKKLLLSDSGFYLCAWNYPGGGGNEQFFGPGTRLTVL.

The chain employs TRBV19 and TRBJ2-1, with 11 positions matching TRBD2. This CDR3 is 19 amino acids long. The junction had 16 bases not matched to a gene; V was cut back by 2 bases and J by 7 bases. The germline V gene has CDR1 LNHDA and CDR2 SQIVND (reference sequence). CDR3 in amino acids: CASSINRRIAGGPVNEQFF. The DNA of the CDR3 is TGTGCCAGTAGTATAAATAGACGGATAGCGGGAGGGCCGGTTAATGAGCAGTTCTTC.

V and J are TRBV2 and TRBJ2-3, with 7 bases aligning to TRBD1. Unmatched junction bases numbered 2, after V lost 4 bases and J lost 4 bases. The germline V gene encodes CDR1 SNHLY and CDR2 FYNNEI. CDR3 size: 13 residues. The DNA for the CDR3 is TGTGCCAGCAGTGGGCAGGGGGCAGATACGCAGTATTTT. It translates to CASSGQGADTQYF.

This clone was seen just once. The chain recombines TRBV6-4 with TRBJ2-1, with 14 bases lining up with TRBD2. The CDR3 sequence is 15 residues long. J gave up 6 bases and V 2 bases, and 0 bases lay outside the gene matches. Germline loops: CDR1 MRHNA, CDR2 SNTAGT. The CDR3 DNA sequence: TGTGCCAGCAGTGACGGGACTAGCGGGGGCAATGAGCAGTTCTTC. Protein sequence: CASSDGTSGGNEQFF.

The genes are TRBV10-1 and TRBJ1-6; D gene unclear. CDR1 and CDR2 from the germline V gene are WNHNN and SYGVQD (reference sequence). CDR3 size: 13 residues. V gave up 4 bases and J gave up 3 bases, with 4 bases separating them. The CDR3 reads CASSGDYNSPLHF. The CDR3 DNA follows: TGCGCCAGCAGTGGGGACTATAATTCACCCCTCCACTTT.

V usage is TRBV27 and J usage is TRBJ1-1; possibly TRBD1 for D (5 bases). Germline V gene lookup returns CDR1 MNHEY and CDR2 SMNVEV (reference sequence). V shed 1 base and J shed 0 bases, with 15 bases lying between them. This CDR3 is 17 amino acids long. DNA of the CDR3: TGTGCCAGCAGTTTATGGTCAGGCGGGGACGTGAACACTGAAGCTTTCTTT. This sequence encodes CASSLWSGGDVNTEAFF.

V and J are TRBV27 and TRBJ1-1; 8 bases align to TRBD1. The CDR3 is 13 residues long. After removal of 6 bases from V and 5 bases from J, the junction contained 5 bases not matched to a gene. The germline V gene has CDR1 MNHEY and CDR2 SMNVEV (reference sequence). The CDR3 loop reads CASSPRGRTEAFF. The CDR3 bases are TGTGCCAGCAGCCCCAGGGGGCGGACTGAAGCTTTCTTT.

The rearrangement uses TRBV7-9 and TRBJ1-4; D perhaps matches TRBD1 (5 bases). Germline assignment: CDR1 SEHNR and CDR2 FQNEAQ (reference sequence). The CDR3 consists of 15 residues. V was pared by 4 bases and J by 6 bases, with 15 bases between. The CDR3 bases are TGTGCCAGCAGCTCGCCAGGGATCGTTGATGAAAAACTGTTTTTT. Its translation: CASSSPGIVDEKLFF. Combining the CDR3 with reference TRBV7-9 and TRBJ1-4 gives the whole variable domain DTGVSQNPRHKITKRGQNVTFRCDPISEHNRLYWYRQTLGQGPEFLTYFQNEAQLEKSRLLSDRFSAERPKGSFSTLEIQRTEQGDSAMYLCASSSPGIVDEKLFFGSGTQLSVL.